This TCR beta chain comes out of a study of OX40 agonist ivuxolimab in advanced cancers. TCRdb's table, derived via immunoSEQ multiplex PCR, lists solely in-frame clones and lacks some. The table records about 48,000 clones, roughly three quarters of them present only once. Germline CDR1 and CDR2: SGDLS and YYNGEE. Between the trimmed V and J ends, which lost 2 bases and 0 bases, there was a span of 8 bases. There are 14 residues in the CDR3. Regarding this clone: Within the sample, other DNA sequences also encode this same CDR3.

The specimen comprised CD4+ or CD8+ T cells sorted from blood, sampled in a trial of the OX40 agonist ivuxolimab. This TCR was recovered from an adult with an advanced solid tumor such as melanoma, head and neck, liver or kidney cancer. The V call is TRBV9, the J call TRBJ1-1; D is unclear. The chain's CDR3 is CASSVTIMNTEAFF. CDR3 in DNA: TGTGCCAGCAGCGTGACAATCATGAACACTGAAGCTTTCTTT.